This TCR beta chain was recovered during a study of early T cells in non-severe SARS-CoV-2 infection. Turning to the study itself: Unsorted whole blood bulk RNA was sequenced, with unpaired chains. Study observations and caveats: Lookups in VDJdb leaned toward anti-spike CD8 responses and missed private and CD4 specificities.

The V and J ends lost 6 bases and 1 base, in that order; junction bases with no gene match: 5. The CDR3 consists of 14 residues. TCRdb called the 5' RACE reads again in MiXCR, with one record for every CDR3 protein. The sample has tens of thousands of distinct CDR3 sequences, approximately 6% seen once. In the case of this clonotype: Its antigen is currently unknown.

The sequencing sample was made of whole blood. The chain uses TRBV12-3 or TRBV12-4 and TRBJ1-1, with TRBD1 identical over 7 bases. This clonotype originated in an adult who was a healthcare worker with PCR-confirmed SARS-CoV-2 infection or an uninfected control (not recorded which). The CDR3: CASRVPGGNTEAFF. CDR3 bases: TGTGCCAGCAGGGTTCCAGGGGGGAACACTGAAGCTTTCTTT.